The 20 T cell receptor beta chains listed next were all sequenced from one sample in a study of pediatric ulcerative colitis. Method: immunoSEQ multiplex PCR; TCRdb's copy keeps in-frame clones and lacks some. The sample holds about 15,000 clones, around 70% seen once. During colonoscopy, one to two rectal pinch biopsies were collected. Sample: gut tissue. The receptors here all came from a girl aged 5-17 years with moderate ulcerative colitis.

This clone has more than one count but fewer than ten. This rearrangement joins TRBV27 to TRBJ1-2; tentative D call: TRBD1 (5 bases). The germline gives CDR1 MNHEY, CDR2 SMNVEV (reference sequence). This CDR3 contains 21 residues. The V end was cut by 5 bases, the J end by 1 base, with 32 bases between. As DNA, the CDR3 is TGTGCCAGCAGTACCGCAGGGACTGGCAGCTCTCGCAGATCCAATAACTATGGCTACACCTTC. This encodes CASSTAGTGSSRRSNNYGYTF.

The chain combines TRBV4-1 with TRBJ2-7; no reliable D call. The V end was cut by 0 bases, the J end by 4 bases, with 16 bases between. This CDR3 comprises 16 residues. CDR1 and CDR2 (germline): MGHRA, YSYEKL. CDR3 in DNA: TGCGCCAGCAGCCAAGATAGGAGCAGGAGAACATACGAGCAGTACTTC. This gives the protein CASSQDRSRRTYEQYF.

There are a few counts of this clone. The chain carries TRBV2 and TRBJ1-5; TRBD1 might be the D (6 bases). Trimming removed 8 bases at V and 6 bases at J, with 14 bases between. CDR1 SNHLY and CDR2 FYNNEI come from the germline V gene. This CDR3 has 13 residues. CDR3: CASLRGRGQPQHF. The CDR3 nucleotides read TGTGCCAGCCTTCGGGGGCGCGGTCAGCCCCAGCATTTT.

The rearrangement uses TRBV29-1 and TRBJ2-3; the match to TRBD1 covers 9 bases. CDR1 and CDR2 from the germline V gene are SQVTM and ANQGSEA. J gave up 2 bases and V 8 bases, and 5 bases lay outside the gene matches. The CDR3 runs 13 residues. In DNA form, the CDR3 reads TGCAGCACGGACAGGGGCCACACAGATACGCAGTATTTT. Its translation is CSTDRGHTDTQYF.

This chain links TRBV7-3 with TRBJ2-1; D uncertain. This CDR3 has 14 amino acids. V lost 5 bases and J 5 bases, leaving 13 bases between the germline ends. Per the germline V gene, CDR1 is SGHTA and CDR2 is FQGTGA. CDR3 region: CASSTLGGHNEQFF. CDR3 nucleotide sequence: TGTGCCAGCAGCACACTGGGTGGACACAATGAGCAGTTCTTC.

This clone was observed a few times. CDR3: CASSQKPNEQFF. CDR3 bases: TGTGCCAGCAGTCAAAAACCAAATGAGCAGTTCTTC. The chain couples TRBV7-3 to TRBJ2-1; D not certain. The CDR3 is 12 residues long. CDR1 and CDR2 (germline): SGHTA, FQGTGA. Deletions cut 6 bases from V and 7 bases from J, with 10 bases between.

V gene TRBV28 combines with J gene TRBJ1-2; TRBD1 is a possible D gene (5 bases). Trimming pared 3 bases from V and 6 bases from J, leaving 17 bases between. CDR3 length: 15 amino acids. Germline CDR1 reads MDHEN; CDR2 reads SYDVKM. The CDR3 DNA follows: TGTGCCAGCAGTTTTATCCTCGGGGGTTTGGATGGCTACACCTTC. Translated: CASSFILGGLDGYTF.

The DNA of the CDR3 is TGTGCTAGTGGACTACCTAGAGGGGCCCAGTACTTC. Translation: CASGLPRGAQYF. V is TRBV12-5 and J is TRBJ2-5; D possibly uses TRBD1 or TRBD2 (5 bases each). CDR3 length equals 12 residues. V was pared by 6 bases and J by 9 bases, with 14 bases between. In germline, CDR1 is LGHNT, CDR2 FRNRAP. Combining the CDR3 with reference TRBV12-5 and TRBJ2-5 gives the whole variable domain DARVTQTPRHKVTEMGQEVTMRCQPILGHNTVFWYRQTMMQGLELLAYFRNRAPLDDSGMPKDRFSAEMPDATLATLKIQPSEPRDSAVYFCASGLPRGAQYFGPGTRLLVL.

This clone was counted only a few times. The chain carries TRBV4-1 and TRBJ1-2, with D possibly matching TRBD1 (5 bases). V lost 1 base, J lost 8 bases, and 11 bases lay in between. The CDR3 totals 13 residues. The germline gives CDR1 MGHRA, CDR2 YSYEKL. The CDR3 loop is CASSQVTGQGYTF. The CDR3, as DNA: TGCGCCAGCAGCCAAGTAACAGGACAAGGCTACACCTTC.

The table lists this clone with a count of one. V is TRBV27 and J is TRBJ2-5; D is perhaps TRBD2 (5 bases). V was pared by 5 bases and J by 5 bases, with 12 bases between. The germline V gene has CDR1 MNHEY and CDR2 SMNVEV (reference sequence). CDR3 length: 13 residues. CDR3 amino acids: CASSRLGEETQYF. The CDR3 region has the DNA TGTGCCAGCAGTCGTCTTGGGGAGGAGACCCAGTACTTC.

Note on this clone: No DNA is shown, since the ends of the CDR3 on it are uncertain; the CDR3 is the one TCRdb lists. The chain carries TRBV6-1 and TRBJ2-5; TRBD1 is taken as the D call from the table, unchecked against the DNA. Germline assignment: CDR1 MNHNS and CDR2 SASEGT. The length of the CDR3 is 20 amino acids, counting both ends. The CDR3: CASSEALRAGPGGDQETQYF.

Comment on this clone: One end of the junction is discordant with germline, which a read error may explain. The rearrangement uses TRBV5-6 and TRBJ1-2; tentative D call: TRBD1 (5 bases). The CDR3 is 11 residues long. CDR1 and CDR2 (germline): SGHDT, YYEEEE. CDR3 residues: CASSSWGSSSF. DNA of the CDR3: TGTGCCAGCAGCTCCTGGGGCTCCTCCTCCTTC.

V usage is TRBV7-9 and J usage is TRBJ1-2; no clear D. The length of the CDR3 is 15 residues. Trimming left V 5 bases short and J 6 bases short, with 19 bases between. Germline V gene lookup returns CDR1 SEHNR and CDR2 FQNEAQ (reference sequence). The CDR3 is CASSETRSSPHGYTF. CDR3 bases: TGTGCCAGCAGCGAAACGCGGTCCAGCCCCCATGGCTACACCTTC.

The chain is built from TRBV4-2 and TRBJ1-1, with D possibly being TRBD1 (6 bases). The germline CDR1 and CDR2 sequences are LGHNA and YNFKEQ. The CDR3 is made up of 12 amino acids. V lost 11 bases, J lost 4 bases, and 14 bases lay in between. For the CDR3, the DNA is TGTGCCGTAGGGGGAGTTGGCACTGAAGCTTTCTTT. Translation: CAVGGVGTEAFF.

The chain uses TRBV5-5 and TRBJ2-2, with D perhaps matching TRBD1 (6 bases). This CDR3 has 15 residues. V lost 4 bases, J lost 4 bases, and 14 bases lay in between. Germline loops: CDR1 SGHKS, CDR2 YYEKEE (reference sequence). The CDR3 bases are TGTGCCAGCAGCATACTCGGGACAACCACCGGGGAGCTGTTTTTT. Residues: CASSILGTTTGELFF. Looking up the rest from reference TRBV5-5 and TRBJ2-2 gives the full variable domain: DAGVTQSPTHLIKTRGQQVTLRCSPISGHKSVSWYQQVLGQGPQFIFQYYEKEERGRGNFPDRFSARQFPNYSSELNVNALLLGDSALYLCASSILGTTTGELFFGEGSRLTVL.

CDR3 nucleotide sequence: TGTGCCAGCAGTGTTGCGGTATCGGATACGCAGTATTTT. This gives the protein CASSVAVSDTQYF. V usage is TRBV6-1 and J usage is TRBJ2-3, with D unclear. CDR3 length: 13 amino acids. V was clipped by 4 bases and J by 6 bases, with 11 bases between them. Looked up from germline, CDR1 is MNHNS and CDR2 is SASEGT.

This clone came up once. The rearrangement uses TRBV20-1 and TRBJ2-1; D possibly corresponds to TRBD1 (5 bases). CDR1 and CDR2 from the germline V gene are DFQATT and SNEGSKA (reference sequence). The CDR3 has 11 amino acids. V was shortened by 6 bases and J by 7 bases, with 10 bases between the two germline ends. CDR3 in DNA: TGCAGTGCCGACAGAGGTAATGAGCAGTTCTTC. Its protein product is CSADRGNEQFF.

The V and J genes are TRBV18 and TRBJ2-5; D call uncertain. This CDR3 comprises 12 residues. V lost 3 bases to trimming and J lost 0 bases, with 2 bases between them. In germline, CDR1 is KGHSH, CDR2 LQKENI. The CDR3 DNA reads as TGTGCCAGCTCACCGTACCAAGAGACCCAGTACTTC. Translation gives CASSPYQETQYF.

The V and J genes are TRBV6-6 and TRBJ2-7; TRBD2 aligns across 8 bases. This CDR3 region has 16 residues. V trimming: 7 bases; J trimming: 4 bases; junction bases outside the gene matches: 15. CDR1 and CDR2 from the germline V gene are MNHNY and SVGAGI (reference sequence). The CDR3 is CASKTWGRAGAYEQYF. The CDR3 nucleotides are TGTGCCAGCAAGACTTGGGGCCGAGCGGGAGCGTACGAGCAGTACTTC.

For the CDR3, the DNA is TGCGCCAGCAGCCAGGGACCCCAAGAGACCCAGTACTTC. This translates into CASSQGPQETQYF. The chain employs TRBV5-1 and TRBJ2-5, with D perhaps TRBD1 or TRBD2 (5 bases each). The CDR3 extends over 13 amino acids. Trimming left V 4 bases short and J 1 base short, with 8 bases between. CDR1 is SGHRS, CDR2 YFSETQ, per germline.